The next 19 T cell receptor beta chains were all read from a single sample in a study of blood T cell repertoires in COVID-19 (dated by TCRdb to the early 2020s). Libraries were prepared through the immunoSEQ multiplex PCR assay. Entries here come from immuneACCESS through TCRdb and include only in-frame sequences with V and J called. Some clones fail to appear in such tables; in the studies checked, an unresolved V gene covers under half of the shortfall, and the cause of the remainder is unknown. The sample profile shows some 200,000 clones; roughly 82% of them were found once. The ten most abundant clones make up over 10% of the sample. The sequenced material came from peripheral blood. The receptors here all came from a human donor in a cohort sampled during active COVID-19.

This clone was seen only a few times. The V call is TRBV4-2, the J call TRBJ2-7; TRBD2 aligns across 14 bases. Looked up from germline, CDR1 is LGHNA and CDR2 is YNFKEQ. The CDR3 has 16 amino acids. The V gene end was trimmed by 4 bases and the J gene end by 7 bases; junction bases not matched to a gene: 9. This chain's CDR3 is CASSPSGLAGGYEQYF. The CDR3 bases are TGTGCCAGCAGCCCCTCTGGACTAGCGGGAGGTTATGAGCAGTACTTC.

The chain links TRBV5-6 to TRBJ2-3; 10 bases align to TRBD1. The CDR3 loop spans 15 amino acids. J gave up 5 bases and V 4 bases, and 7 bases lay outside the gene matches. The V gene's germline CDR1 is SGHDT and CDR2 YYEEEE. CDR3 in amino acids: CASSKDRDRGDTQYF. The CDR3 region has the DNA TGTGCCAGCAGCAAGGACCGGGACAGGGGAGATACGCAGTATTTT. The variable domain in full, completed from reference TRBV5-6 and TRBJ2-3, reads DAGVTQSPTHLIKTRGQQVTLRCSPKSGHDTVSWYQQALGQGPQFIFQYYEEEERQRGNFPDRFSGHQFPNYSSELNVNALLLGDSALYLCASSKDRDRGDTQYFGPGTRLTVL.

V is TRBV28 and J is TRBJ1-6, with TRBD1 matching 7 bases. The CDR3 extends over 13 amino acids. Looked up from germline, CDR1 is MDHEN and CDR2 is SYDVKM. Losses at the gene ends were 6 bases for V and 10 bases for J; bases not matched to a gene: 6. In nucleotides, the CDR3 is TGTGCCAGCAGATTGGGACAGCCCTCACCCCTCCACTTT. This encodes CASRLGQPSPLHF.

This clone appeared a few times. The sample contains more than one DNA sequence encoding this CDR3. The chain has TRBV5-1 and TRBJ2-3, with 11 bases that match TRBD2. The germline V gene has CDR1 SGHRS and CDR2 YFSETQ. V gave up 0 bases and J gave up 4 bases; unmatched junction bases: 1. The CDR3 covers 15 residues. The CDR3 spells CASSLVAGGPDTQYF. Written as DNA, the CDR3 is TGCGCCAGCAGCTTGGTAGCGGGAGGGCCAGATACGCAGTATTTT.

The chain employs TRBV19 and TRBJ2-1; TRBD2 matches 12 bases. Germline V gene data show CDR1 as LNHDA and CDR2 as SQIVND (reference sequence). This CDR3 is 16 amino acids long. V trimming: 6 bases; J trimming: 8 bases; junction bases outside the gene matches: 11. The CDR3 is CASRLLAGGRVDEQFF. DNA of the CDR3: TGTGCCAGTAGGTTACTAGCGGGAGGCAGGGTGGATGAGCAGTTCTTC.

This clone was recorded only once. V gene TRBV18 combines with J gene TRBJ1-6; TRBD1 aligns across 8 bases. Trimming cost V 2 bases and J 7 bases; bases outside gene matches: 4. Germline CDR1 reads KGHSH; CDR2 reads LQKENI. The length of the CDR3 is 15 residues. The CDR3 DNA reads as TGTGCCAGCTCACCAAGGACAGGGCTGAATTCACCCCTCCACTTT. This encodes CASSPRTGLNSPLHF.

CDR3 coding DNA: TGTGCCTGGAGTATAGCAATCACCGGGGAGCTGTTTTTT. This encodes CAWSIAITGELFF. The chain carries TRBV30 and TRBJ2-2, with D hard to call. V was cut by 2 bases and J by 4 bases, with 8 bases left in between. Per germline, CDR1 GTSNPN and CDR2 SVGIG (reference sequence). This CDR3 has 13 amino acids.

The chain recombines TRBV29-1 with TRBJ1-1; tentatively, D is TRBD1 (6 bases). CDR1 is SQVTM, CDR2 ANQGSEA, per germline. The CDR3 extends over 11 amino acids. CDR3 DNA sequence: TGCGGCGGGGGCAGCTACACTGAAGCTTTCTTT. Translation: CGGGSYTEAFF.

The gene calls are TRBV7-7 and TRBJ1-4; D is possibly TRBD1 (6 bases). V was clipped by 0 bases and J by 4 bases, with 12 bases between them. The CDR3 runs 16 residues. Per the germline V gene, CDR1 is SSHAT and CDR2 is FNYEAQ (reference sequence). Here the CDR3 reads CASSLAKTGNNEKLFF. For the CDR3, the DNA is TGTGCCAGCAGCTTAGCCAAAACAGGGAATAATGAAAAACTGTTTTTT.

J is TRBJ2-2 and V is TRBV18; D gene unclear. The CDR3 is 16 residues long. Germline V gene lookup returns CDR1 KGHSH and CDR2 LQKENI. V was shortened by 2 bases and J by 2 bases, with 12 bases between the two germline ends. Here the CDR3 DNA reads TGTGCCAGCTCACCATCGGCCAGGTCTAACACCGGGGAGCTGTTTTTT. It specifies CASSPSARSNTGELFF.

The chain combines TRBV12-3 or TRBV12-4 with TRBJ1-2; TRBD1 matches 7 bases. V lost 2 bases, J lost 8 bases, and 2 bases stayed unmatched. The CDR3 covers 12 residues. Here the CDR3 DNA reads TGTGCCAGCAGTTTAAAGGGACAGGGCTACACCTTC. This gives the protein CASSLKGQGYTF.

The rearrangement uses TRBV28 and TRBJ1-3; D remains unclear. The germline CDR1 and CDR2 sequences are MDHEN and SYDVKM. This CDR3 is built from 15 residues. The V end lost 3 bases, the J end lost 2 bases, and 11 bases lay between the germline ends. The CDR3 DNA is TGTGCCAGCAGTTTCGGGGTCGGCGCTGGAAACACCATATATTTT. It yields the protein CASSFGVGAGNTIYF.

This rearrangement joins TRBV4-1 to TRBJ2-1; D perhaps matches TRBD2 (6 bases). V was shortened by 5 bases and J by 0 bases, with 11 bases between the two germline ends. The CDR3 is made up of 15 amino acids. Germline CDR1 MGHRA, CDR2 YSYEKL. The CDR3 is CASSSSEGSYNEQFF. DNA of the CDR3: TGCGCCAGCAGCTCTAGCGAAGGCTCCTACAATGAGCAGTTCTTC.

V usage is TRBV7-8 and J usage is TRBJ1-5, with 7 bases matching TRBD1. The germline CDR1 and CDR2 sequences are SGHVS and FQNEAQ. V lost 1 base and J lost 4; bases outside the gene matches: 7. This CDR3 has 16 residues. CDR3 in DNA: TGTGCCAGCAGCTTAGTAGGGGGACAGCCAAATCAGCCCCAGCATTTT. Translation: CASSLVGGQPNQPQHF.

This chain joins TRBV7-9 and TRBJ1-4, with 8 bases lining up with TRBD1. Germline trimming cut 0 bases from V and 8 bases from J; bases unmatched to any gene: 8. CDR1 and CDR2 (germline): SEHNR, FQNEAQ (reference sequence). This CDR3 has 16 amino acids. CDR3 amino acids: CASSLAGHRGGEKLFF. The CDR3 DNA reads as TGTGCCAGCAGCTTAGCGGGGCACAGGGGGGGAGAAAAACTGTTTTTT.

This rearrangement joins TRBV4-2 to TRBJ2-4, with a tentative D call TRBD1 (5 bases). Trimming removed 1 base at V and 7 bases at J, with 17 bases between. The CDR3 is made up of 16 amino acids. Per the germline V gene, CDR1 is LGHNA and CDR2 is YNFKEQ. CDR3 in DNA: TGTGCCAGCAGCCAAGTTAGTACACAGGTCAATAACATTCAGTACTTC. This gives the protein CASSQVSTQVNNIQYF.

This chain joins TRBV20-1 and TRBJ2-7, with D unresolved. CDR1 and CDR2 (germline): DFQATT, SNEGSKA (reference sequence). The ends were cut back, 5 bases at V and 5 bases at J, with 10 bases in the middle. CDR3 size: 11 residues. The CDR3 spells CSAERLDEQYF. The CDR3 coding sequence is TGCAGTGCTGAGCGTCTGGACGAGCAGTACTTC.

This sequence joins TRBV28 and TRBJ2-7; D perhaps matches TRBD1 (5 bases). CDR1 is MDHEN, CDR2 SYDVKM, per germline. The CDR3 runs to 11 residues. V lost 4 bases to trimming and J lost 5 bases, with 6 bases between them. In DNA form, the CDR3 reads TGTGCCAGCAGTTCAGGGAACGAGCAGTACTTC. Its protein product is CASSSGNEQYF.

V usage is TRBV5-4 and J usage is TRBJ2-3; 11 bases are shared with TRBD2. V lost 4 bases and J lost 4; bases outside the gene matches: 8. Germline-derived CDR1 and CDR2 are SGHNT and YYREEE (reference sequence). The CDR3 spans 16 residues. DNA for the CDR3: TGTGCCAGCAGCCGCCCGACTAGCGGGAACGCAGATACGCAGTATTTT. Translating it yields CASSRPTSGNADTQYF.